This TCR beta chain appears in the sequencing data of a study of lymphopenia after photon versus proton radiotherapy. Overall study results and limits: Only patients who died were analyzed for survival; proton advantage is unproven. Relative stability marked proton patients; photon patients lost diversity and naive cells.

To note about this clone: Antigen: not known.

V lost 4 bases to trimming and J lost 8 bases, with 20 bases between them. The CDR3 runs to 16 residues. Germline assignment: CDR1 MGHDK and CDR2 SYGVNS. The method was immunoSEQ multiplex PCR; TCRdb's version includes in-frame clones alone and lacks a portion of them. The sample holds about 39,000 clones, approximately 90% seen once. This chain joins TRBV25-1 and TRBJ1-4; possibly TRBD1 for D (6 bases). The clonotype originates from a man aged 55-75 years with cholangiocarcinoma. The material sequenced was peripheral blood, taken from a patient treated with photon-based radiotherapy. CDR3 sequence (DNA): TGTGCCAGCAGTGCCTATAAACAGGGTATCGAGGAAAAACTGTTTTTT. Its translation: CASSAYKQGIEEKLFF.